Below, 8 T cell receptor beta chains from the same sample are listed, as sequenced in a study of T cell responses to AZD1222 COVID-19 vaccine. Sequencing was performed with immunoSEQ multiplex PCR; in TCRdb, only in-frame clones are kept and a portion is missing. The top ten hold about 2.7% of the sample, which has about 140,000 clones, 70% to 90% seen once. The material was peripheral blood, obtained on day 0 of AZD1222 vaccination. The receptors were sampled from an adult in good health.

The rearrangement joins TRBV2 to TRBJ2-7; D is undetermined. V was shortened by 3 bases and J by 2 bases, with 5 bases between the two germline ends. Germline-derived CDR1 and CDR2 are SNHLY and FYNNEI. This CDR3 is built from 12 residues. In DNA form, the CDR3 reads TGTGCCAGCAGTGACTCGCCCTACGAGCAGTACTTC. It encodes CASSDSPYEQYF. The variable domain in full, completed from reference TRBV2 and TRBJ2-7, reads EPEVTQTPSHQVTQMGQEVILRCVPISNHLYFYWYRQILGQKVEFLVSFYNNEISEKSEIFDDQFSVERPDGSNFTLKIRSTKLEDSAMYFCASSDSPYEQYFGPGTRLTVT.

The chain employs TRBV7-8 and TRBJ1-2; unclear D gene. The V gene lost 5 bases and the J gene lost 6 bases, with 16 bases spanning the gap. There are 14 residues in the CDR3. Looked up from germline, CDR1 is SGHVS and CDR2 is FQNEAQ. CDR3 DNA sequence: TGTGCCAGCAGCCCAGAACGGGAGCGGGATGGCTACACCTTC. Translated, it gives CASSPERERDGYTF.

V and J are TRBV4-1 and TRBJ1-1; D uncertain. From germline, CDR1 is MGHRA and CDR2 YSYEKL. V was pared by 6 bases and J by 2 bases, with 10 bases between. The CDR3 has 13 amino acids. DNA for the CDR3: TGCGCCAGCAGTCCCGGGGTTAACACTGAAGCTTTCTTT. Translation: CASSPGVNTEAFF.

The genes are TRBV7-2 and TRBJ2-7; tentatively, D is TRBD2 (6 bases). The CDR3 consists of 18 residues. V lost 0 bases to trimming and J lost 5 bases, with 23 bases between them. Germline CDR1 SGHTA, CDR2 FQGNSA. CDR3 loop: CASSLAPRGRRTLDEQYF. DNA for the CDR3: TGTGCCAGCAGCTTAGCCCCCCGAGGGAGGCGAACTCTGGACGAGCAGTACTTC.

The gene calls are TRBV4-3 and TRBJ2-3; TRBD2 matches at 11 bases. With V trimmed by 1 base and J by 0 bases, 12 bases remained unmatched. The CDR3 contains 20 residues. Germline V gene sequence: CDR1 LGHNA, CDR2 YSLEER. DNA for the CDR3: TGCGCCAGCAGCCAAGTCCCGCCGGGACTAGCGGTGACTAGCACAGATACGCAGTATTTT. It codes for CASSQVPPGLAVTSTDTQYF.

V and J are TRBV27 and TRBJ2-7, with TRBD1 matching over 8 bases. The CDR3 covers 14 residues. The J segment lost 3 bases and the V segment lost 4 bases, leaving 5 bases of the junction unmatched. Germline V gene data show CDR1 as MNHEY and CDR2 as SMNVEV (reference sequence). CDR3 DNA: TGTGCCAGCAGTTCTCGGACAGGGTACTACGAGCAGTACTTC. Translated, it gives CASSSRTGYYEQYF.

This chain connects TRBV7-8 to TRBJ2-7, with 12 bases fitting TRBD2. The V gene's germline CDR1 is SGHVS and CDR2 FQNEAQ. Germline trimming cut 5 bases from V and 3 bases from J; bases unmatched to any gene: 5. The CDR3 is made up of 15 amino acids. The CDR3 bases are TGTGCCAGCAGCCCCCGACTAGCGGGAGTCTACGAGCAGTACTTC. Translating it yields CASSPRLAGVYEQYF. The full variable domain, its missing parts supplied by reference TRBV7-8 and TRBJ2-7, is GAGVSQSPRYKVAKRGQDVALRCDPISGHVSLFWYQQALGQGPEFLTYFQNEAQLDKSGLPSDRFFAERPEGSVSTLKIQRTQQEDSAVYLCASSPRLAGVYEQYFGPGTRLTVT.

The rearrangement links TRBV29-1 to TRBJ1-1; D unclear. The V gene's germline CDR1 is SQVTM and CDR2 ANQGSEA. The CDR3 runs 11 residues. V was shortened by 7 bases and J by 6 bases, with 12 bases between the two germline ends. The CDR3 nucleotides read TGCAGCGCCCGTCAGACGGCTGAAGCTTTCTTT. It encodes CSARQTAEAFF.